These T cell receptor beta chains were read from a single sample in a study of OX40 agonist ivuxolimab in advanced cancers. Clones were sequenced by immunoSEQ multiplex PCR, and TCRdb holds only the in-frame ones, with some missing. The sample comprises 75,000 to 90,000 clones, roughly 84% of which are singletons, and around 7.3% rests with the top ten. The sample consisted of CD4+ or CD8+ T cells sorted from blood, taken in a trial of the OX40 agonist ivuxolimab. The receptors originated from an adult with an advanced solid tumor such as melanoma, head and neck, liver or kidney cancer. Each CDR3 is given with its conserved first and last residue. A D gene is named only where the DNA matches it firmly. Size tells how often a clone was seen (once, few, many) or the class of an expanded clone, and some rows leave it out.

j_gene,abundance,d_gene,v_gene,CDR3nt,CDR3aa
TRBJ2-3,.,.,TRBV19,TGTGCCAGCAGTACCCCCAGGAGCGCCGAGGAAGGAGATACGCAGTATTTT,CASSTPRSAEEGDTQYF
TRBJ2-7,.,TRBD1,TRBV29-1,TGCAGCGTTGAACGGGACAGGGGCTACGAGCAGTACTTC,CSVERDRGYEQYF
TRBJ2-1,once,TRBD2,TRBV4-1,TGCGCCAGCAGCCAAAAACGGGGGGCCTACAATGAGCAGTTCTTC,CASSQKRGAYNEQFF
TRBJ2-4,.,TRBD2,TRBV5-8,TGTGCCAGCAGCCGACTGCAGACTAGCGGGATTGACATTCAGTACTTC,CASSRLQTSGIDIQYF
TRBJ1-5,.,.,TRBV19,TGTGCCAGTAGTAGCCGGACAGAACAGCCCCAGCATTTT,CASSSRTEQPQHF
TRBJ1-6,few,.,TRBV4-2,TGTGCCAGCAGCCAACGGACGGATAATTCACCCCTCCACTTT,CASSQRTDNSPLHF
TRBJ2-7,.,TRBD1,TRBV19,TGTGCCAGTAGTTTGACAGGGACGGGGTCCTACGAGCAGTACTTC,CASSLTGTGSYEQYF
TRBJ2-3,.,TRBD1,TRBV5-1,TGCGCCAGCAGCATACAGGGGGTGGTCACAGATACGCAGTATTTT,CASSIQGVVTDTQYF
TRBJ2-3,.,.,TRBV7-6,TGTGCCAGCAGCACTACGCTGCGGGGTCGGTCAGATACGCAGTATTTT,CASSTTLRGRSDTQYF
TRBJ2-1,.,TRBD2,TRBV7-3,TGTGCCAGCAGCACGACTAGCGGGGGTTACAATGAGCAGTTCTTC,CASSTTSGGYNEQFF
TRBJ2-2,.,.,TRBV18,TGTGCCAGCTCACCACTTAGAGACCGTTGGGGGAACACCGGGGAGCTGTTTTTT,CASSPLRDRWGNTGELFF
TRBJ2-3,once,.,TRBV5-1,TGCGCCAGCAGCTTTGGCAGGGTGACAGATACGCAGTATTTT,CASSFGRVTDTQYF
TRBJ1-1,once,TRBD1,TRBV6-5,TGTGCCAGCCACAGAGGGGACAGGGGTGAAGCTTTCTTT,CASHRGDRGEAFF
TRBJ2-4,.,.,TRBV5-1,TGCGCCAGCAGAGACCCGGGGTACAAAAACATTCAGTACTTC,CASRDPGYKNIQYF
TRBJ2-5,few,.,TRBV6-4,TGTGCCAGCAGTGCGGACGTGGGAGAGACCCAGTACTTC,CASSADVGETQYF
TRBJ2-3,.,.,TRBV10-1,TGCGCCAGCAGTCTCGGTTCGGGTCCGCTTCAGACAGATACGCAGTATTTT,CASSLGSGPLQTDTQYF
TRBJ1-5,.,TRBD1,TRBV7-2,TGTGCCAGCAGCGGACAGGGAAGCCGGCCCCAGCATTTT,CASSGQGSRPQHF
TRBJ1-1,.,.,TRBV5-1,TGCGCCAGCAGCTTGGGCAGGGAGACCACTGAAGCTTTCTTT,CASSLGRETTEAFF
TRBJ2-7,few,.,TRBV27,TGTGCCAGCAGTTTAGCGGGGGCCTCCTACGAGCAGTACTTC,CASSLAGASYEQYF
TRBJ1-6,.,TRBD1,TRBV18,TGTGCCAGCTCACCACTCATTGGGACAGGCATAATCTCCTATAATTCACCCCTCCACTTT,CASSPLIGTGIISYNSPLHF
TRBJ2-5,.,TRBD2,TRBV7-2,TGTGCCAGCAGCTTTCGAGCGGTGCTAGCGGAGGGAACCCAGTACTTC,CASSFRAVLAEGTQYF
TRBJ2-7,.,TRBD2,TRBV2,TGTGCCACCGGGACTAGCGGGAGGGCTACCTTC,CATGTSGRATF
TRBJ2-2,.,TRBD2,TRBV4-3,TGCGCCAGCAGCCAAGCATCGACTAGCATCAACACCGGGGAGCTGTTTTTT,CASSQASTSINTGELFF
TRBJ1-4,once,.,TRBV6-1,TGTGCCAGCAGTGCCAGGACGCCAAATGAAAAACTGTTTTTT,CASSARTPNEKLFF
TRBJ2-1,.,.,TRBV7-2,TGTGCCAGCTTAGGGACTGTCAATGAGCAGTTCTTC,CASLGTVNEQFF
TRBJ1-1,.,TRBD1,TRBV27,TGTGCCAGCAGGAAATACCTCCGACAGGGAAAGAACACTGAAGCTTTCTTT,CASRKYLRQGKNTEAFF
TRBJ1-4,.,.,TRBV5-1,TGCGCCAGCAGCTTGGCCCAAGGTAGAGATGAAAAACTGTTTTTT,CASSLAQGRDEKLFF
TRBJ2-1,.,TRBD2,TRBV18,TGTGCCAGCTCACCACAGGGCGGGGGGAATGAGCAGTTCTTC,CASSPQGGGNEQFF
TRBJ2-2,.,TRBD1,TRBV9,TGTGCCAGCAGCGTTCGCACAGGGGTCACCGGGGAGCTGTTTTTT,CASSVRTGVTGELFF
TRBJ2-1,few,TRBD2,TRBV5-6,TGTGCCAGCAGCTTGGGGGGAGGGCCGTTTGATGAGCAGTTCTTC,CASSLGGGPFDEQFF
TRBJ1-5,many,.,TRBV9,TGTGCCAGCAGTCTGGGGGGTGGAGGTTATCAGCCCCAGCATTTT,CASSLGGGGYQPQHF
TRBJ2-1,.,TRBD2,TRBV18,TGTGCCAGCTCACCAAGGCGGGAGGTGCCCAATGAGCAGTTCTTC,CASSPRREVPNEQFF
TRBJ1-4,.,.,TRBV11-3,TGTGCCAGCAGCCCCACGGGGTCCTTTGCAACTAATGAAAAACTGTTTTTT,CASSPTGSFATNEKLFF
TRBJ1-1,.,.,TRBV11-2,TGTGCCAGTGGGGGGCAGGGAGGCACTGAAGCTTTCTTT,CASGGQGGTEAFF
TRBJ2-7,.,TRBD1,TRBV2,TGTGCCAGCAGCTCACGGGACAGTTCCTACGAGCAGTACTTC,CASSSRDSSYEQYF
TRBJ2-7,few,.,TRBV7-8,TGTGCCAGCAGCACTAGCCCATTAAGCTCCTACGAGCAGTACTTC,CASSTSPLSSYEQYF
TRBJ1-6,.,.,TRBV15,TGTGCCACCAGCAGACTCGAATCTCCCCTCCACTTT,CATSRLESPLHF
TRBJ2-7,.,TRBD2,TRBV2,TGTGCCAGCAGTGATGGGACTAGCGGGGGAAACGAGCAGTACTTC,CASSDGTSGGNEQYF
TRBJ2-1,.,TRBD2,TRBV6-5,TGTGCCAGCAGTTCGGCGGGAGTCTCCTACAATGAGCAGTTCTTC,CASSSAGVSYNEQFF